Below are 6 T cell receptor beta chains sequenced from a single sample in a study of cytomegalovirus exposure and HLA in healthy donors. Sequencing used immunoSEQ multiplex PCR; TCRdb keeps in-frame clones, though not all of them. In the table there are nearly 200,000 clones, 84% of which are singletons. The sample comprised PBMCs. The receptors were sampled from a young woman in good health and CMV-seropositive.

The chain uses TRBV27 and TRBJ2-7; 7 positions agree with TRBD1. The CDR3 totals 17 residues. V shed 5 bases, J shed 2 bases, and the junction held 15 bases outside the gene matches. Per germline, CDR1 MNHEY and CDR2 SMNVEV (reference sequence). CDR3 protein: CASSLAPFRDSTYEQYF. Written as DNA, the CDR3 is TGTGCCAGCAGTCTTGCTCCCTTCCGGGACAGCACCTACGAGCAGTACTTC.

The CDR3 DNA is TGTGCCAGCTCGCTGGACAGATCCCTTAACTATGGCTACACCTTC. Its translation: CASSLDRSLNYGYTF. The chain couples TRBV18 to TRBJ1-2, with D maybe TRBD1 (6 bases). Germline CDR1 is KGHSH and CDR2 is LQKENI. The CDR3 has 15 residues. Trimming left V 6 bases short and J 1 base short, with 15 bases between.

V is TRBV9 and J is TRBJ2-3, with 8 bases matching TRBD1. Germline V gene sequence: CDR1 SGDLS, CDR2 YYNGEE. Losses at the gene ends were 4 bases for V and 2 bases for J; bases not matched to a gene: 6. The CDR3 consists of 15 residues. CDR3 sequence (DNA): TGTGCCAGCAGCAAAGGACAGGGCGTCACAGATACGCAGTATTTT. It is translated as CASSKGQGVTDTQYF.

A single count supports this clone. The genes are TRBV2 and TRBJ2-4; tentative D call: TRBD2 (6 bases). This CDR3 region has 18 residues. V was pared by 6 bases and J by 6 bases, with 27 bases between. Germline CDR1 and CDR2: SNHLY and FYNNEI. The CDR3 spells CASRPPAGTRESPNIQYF. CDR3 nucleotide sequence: TGTGCCAGCAGACCCCCCGCGGGAACAAGGGAATCCCCAAACATTCAGTACTTC.

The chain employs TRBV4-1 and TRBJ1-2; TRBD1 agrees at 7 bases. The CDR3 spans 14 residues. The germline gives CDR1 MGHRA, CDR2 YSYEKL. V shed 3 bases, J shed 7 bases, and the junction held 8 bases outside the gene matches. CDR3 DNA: TGCGCCAGCAGCCACCCCGACAGGGCTAGTGGCTACACCTTC. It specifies CASSHPDRASGYTF.

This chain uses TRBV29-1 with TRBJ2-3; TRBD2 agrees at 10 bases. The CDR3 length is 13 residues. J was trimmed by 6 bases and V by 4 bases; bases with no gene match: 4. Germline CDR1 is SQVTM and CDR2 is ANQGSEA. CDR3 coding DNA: TGCAGCGTTGTACTAGCGGGACCGGATACGCAGTATTTT. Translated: CSVVLAGPDTQYF.